This TCR beta chain was recovered during a study of technical replicates of blood from a handful of donors. TCRdb's table, derived via immunoSEQ multiplex PCR, lists solely in-frame clones and lacks some. This table holds roughly 80,000 clones, roughly 93% found once. Germline-derived CDR1 and CDR2 are SGHAT and FQNNGV. The V segment lost 5 bases and the J segment 4 bases; nucleotides outside the gene matches: 11. This CDR3 comprises 18 residues. The rearrangement links TRBV11-2 to TRBJ2-3; 14 nucleotides align to TRBD2. The clonotype comes from a human donor in good health. What was sequenced was T cells isolated from PBMCs. CDR3 bases: TGTGCCAGCAGCCCCGAACCGACTAGCGGGAGGGAAGCAGATACGCAGTATTTT. Residues: CASSPEPTSGREADTQYF.